This TCR beta chain comes out of a study of beta chain features in type 1 diabetes. Whole-study findings and limits: Within patients, naive, central memory and Treg TCRB repertoires seemed more similar than within healthy donors. Significant though moderate, a shortening of TCRB CDR3s appeared in all four CD4+ subsets of Type 1 diabetes patients. Shorter templates might be favored by PCR, and equally so in patients and in controls.

Since all of the isolated RNA was reverse transcribed, expressed TCRB transcripts were what got sequenced. Approximately 3.5 million reads per sample on average were obtained from naive, central memory and regulatory T cell samples. This table comes from immunoSEQ multiplex PCR, and its TCRdb copy is limited to in-frame clones, with some not included. The sample holds under 350,000 clones; about 23% are singletons and the top ten take 0.012%. This clone was counted a few times. The target antigen is unknown. The germline V gene encodes CDR1 SGHDT and CDR2 YYEEEE. V lost 0 bases to trimming and J lost 0 bases, with 14 bases between them. The CDR3 runs to 17 residues.

Sequencing was done on a sample of naive CD4+ T cells from blood. This TCR came from a young woman with type 1 diabetes. The chain has TRBV5-6 and TRBJ2-3, with D possibly being TRBD2 (6 bases). The chain's CDR3 is CASSLVGRGPSTDTQYF. DNA for the CDR3: TGTGCCAGCAGCTTGGTGGGGCGGGGCCCGAGCACAGATACGCAGTATTTT.